This T cell receptor (beta chain) was sequenced during a study of blood T cell repertoires in COVID-19. Study details: From the United States, Italy and Spain came samples of acute and convalescent COVID-19.

Method: immunoSEQ multiplex PCR; TCRdb's copy keeps in-frame clones and lacks some. The profile covers some 200,000 clones, with about 88% appearing a single time and 2.7% taken by the ten largest. The germline CDR1 and CDR2 sequences are LNHNV and YYDKDF (reference sequence). Trimming stripped 5 bases from V and 0 bases from J, with 11 bases between. The CDR3 is 16 amino acids. The genes are TRBV15 and TRBJ1-6, with D possibly TRBD1 on 6 matching bases. The specimen was peripheral blood. The sequence came from a man in his forties with active or convalescent COVID-19. This chain's CDR3 is CATSAGQSSYNSPLHF. As DNA, the CDR3 is TGTGCCACCAGCGCAGGACAGAGCTCCTATAATTCACCCCTCCACTTT.